This is a list of T cell receptor beta chains from one sample in a study of T cells after yellow fever vaccination. MiXCR, run by TCRdb on the 5' RACE reads, gives a single entry per CDR3 protein. Of around 250,000 distinct CDR3 sequences listed, less than 9% are singletons. The sample here was CD4+ T cells sorted from PBMCs, taken 15 days after the yellow fever booster vaccination. Source of these receptors: a man aged 25 to 45 who received the YFV17D yellow fever vaccine. The CDR3 runs from the conserved cysteine through the conserved F or W. Each record gives: J gene, V gene, D gene, clone size, CDR3 DNA, CDR3 protein. The D gene is left open where the match is weak. Expanded clones get a size class; other rows say once, few or many, or leave the size out.

>TRBJ2-5|TRBV4-3|TRBD2|many
TGCGCCAGCAGCCAAAAGGGCGGGACTACTGGAGAGACCCAGTACTTC
CASSQKGGTTGETQYF
>TRBJ1-1|TRBV20-1|NA|few
TGCAGTGCTAGCTCCGGGACGGACTACTACTCCTTCTTT
CSASSGTDYYSFF
>TRBJ2-1|TRBV5-5|NA|many
TGTGCCAGCAGCTTGGGTGGGCAGTCCAATGAGCAGTTCTTC
CASSLGGQSNEQFF
>TRBJ2-3|TRBV5-6|TRBD2|many
TGTGCCAGCAGCTTGAGTTATGGGCGGACTAGCGGCACAGATACGCAGTATTTT
CASSLSYGRTSGTDTQYF
>TRBJ1-5|TRBV12-3/TRBV12-4|TRBD1|few
TGTGCCAGCAGTTTGGGGACAGGGGTTGTCCAGCCCCAGCATTTT
CASSLGTGVVQPQHF
>TRBJ2-5|TRBV3-1|NA|many
TGTGCCAGCGGAAGCGGTAAAGAGACCCAGTACTTC
CASGSGKETQYF
>TRBJ2-3|TRBV7-3|TRBD2|NA
TGTGCCAGCAGCTCGGGACTAGCAGCAGATACGCAGTATTTT
CASSSGLAADTQYF
>TRBJ2-3|TRBV30|NA|many
TGTGCCTGGAGTCATGACATGGCTCTGGATACGCAGTATTTT
CAWSHDMALDTQYF
>TRBJ2-1|TRBV7-9|TRBD2|few
TGTGCCAGCAGCCCCCCCCTGAGACTAGCGGGAGGGGATGAGCAGTTCTTC
CASSPPLRLAGGDEQFF
>TRBJ1-1|TRBV7-9|TRBD1|few
TGTGCCAGCAGCTTTGACAGGGGGAACACTGAAGCTTTCTTT
CASSFDRGNTEAFF
>TRBJ2-2|TRBV30|NA|few
TGTGCCTGGACAACTGCGCAAACCGGGGAGCTGTTTTTT
CAWTTAQTGELFF
>TRBJ2-1|TRBV24-1|NA|NA
TGTGCCACCAGTGATTTGGAGGCTTCCTCCTACAATGAGCAGTTCTTC
CATSDLEASSYNEQFF
>TRBJ2-2|TRBV20-1|NA|many
TGCAGTGCACAGGACACCGGGGAGCTGTTTTTT
CSAQDTGELFF
>TRBJ2-7|TRBV18|NA|NA
TGTGCCAGCTCAACGCAGAGGGGGAAGTCCTCCTACGAGCAGTACTTC
CASSTQRGKSSYEQYF
>TRBJ2-4|TRBV28|NA|many
TGTGCCAGCAGCGCCCCGCGTAGGAACATTCAGTACTTC
CASSAPRRNIQYF
>TRBJ1-3|TRBV7-2|NA|few
TGTGCCAGCAGCTTAGCGCTGGGCGCTGGAAACACCATATATTTT
CASSLALGAGNTIYF
>TRBJ2-5|TRBV9|NA|few
TGTGCCAGCAGCGCCCGACCGGGATCGGGAGAGACCCAGTACTTC
CASSARPGSGETQYF
>TRBJ2-1|TRBV19|NA|NA
TGTGCCAGTAGTTCCAACCATCGGGACCCCAGAGCTACCTACAATGAGCAGTTCTTC
CASSSNHRDPRATYNEQFF
>TRBJ2-7|TRBV6-1|NA|few
TGTGCCAGCAGAAGGGCCGTTAGCTCCTACGAGCAGTACTTC
CASRRAVSSYEQYF
>TRBJ1-3|TRBV20-1|NA|many
TGCAGTGCTAGAGATTCCCTGGGGGCCGGAAACACCATATATTTT
CSARDSLGAGNTIYF
>TRBJ2-2|TRBV7-2|TRBD1|NA
TGTGCCAGCAGCGGAGACAGGGTCCCCGGGGAGCTGTTTTTT
CASSGDRVPGELFF
>TRBJ1-2|TRBV6-5|NA|many
TGTGCCAGCAGTAACAGGGTGGGTGGCTACACCTTC
CASSNRVGGYTF
>TRBJ2-7|TRBV5-5|NA|NA
TGTGCCAGCAGCTTGTTGACAGGATCCTACGAGCAGTACTTC
CASSLLTGSYEQYF
>TRBJ2-7|TRBV18|TRBD1|NA
TGTGCCAGCTCACGGGGGACAGGGGATCAGCAGTACTTC
CASSRGTGDQQYF
>TRBJ2-2|TRBV5-4|NA|many
TGTGCCAGCAGCCCCGGGGCGGAGCTGGAGCTGTTTTTT
CASSPGAELELFF
>TRBJ2-2|TRBV20-1|NA|many
TGCAGTGCAGCGCGGAATCCCTCTTTTGACGGGGAGCTGTTTTTT
CSAARNPSFDGELFF
>TRBJ2-5|TRBV10-3|NA|many
TGTGCCATCAGTCGGGACAACCAAGAGACCCAGTACTTC
CAISRDNQETQYF
>TRBJ2-6|TRBV24-1|TRBD1|NA
TGTGCCACCAGTGATTCAAGGACAGGACCCTCTGGGGCCAACGTCCTGACTTTC
CATSDSRTGPSGANVLTF
>TRBJ2-2|TRBV4-3|NA|NA
TGCGCCAGCAGCCAAGGAAACGGCGCCGGGGAGCTGTTTTTT
CASSQGNGAGELFF
>TRBJ2-7|TRBV29-1|TRBD2|many
TGCAGCGTTGCCCAGCGGGACTACGAGCAGTACTTC
CSVAQRDYEQYF
>TRBJ2-5|TRBV20-1|NA|NA
TGCAGTGCTAGAGATTTTGTAGGGGGGGCTGGAGAGACCCAGTACTTC
CSARDFVGGAGETQYF
>TRBJ2-5|TRBV7-2|NA|many
TGTGCCAGCAGCCCATTTAAGGAGACCCAGTACTTC
CASSPFKETQYF
>TRBJ2-1|TRBV12-3/TRBV12-4|TRBD1|NA
TGTGCCAGCAGCAGAGGGGGCGGTCAACTCTACAATGAGCAGTTCTTC
CASSRGGGQLYNEQFF
>TRBJ1-2|TRBV20-1|NA|many
TGCACTCCCGGGGCCACCTCCGGGGATGGCTACACCTTC
CTPGATSGDGYTF
>TRBJ2-3|TRBV12-3/TRBV12-4|NA|NA
TGTGCCAGCAGTTTGGTGCCGGAAGATACGCAGTATTTT
CASSLVPEDTQYF
>TRBJ2-2|TRBV7-2|NA|NA
TGTGCCAGCAGCCGGACACCCGGTGGCGGGGAGCTGTTTTTT
CASSRTPGGGELFF
>TRBJ2-1|TRBV12-3/TRBV12-4|TRBD2|many
TGTGCCAGCAGTACGACTAGCGGGAGGAGGTTCTTC
CASSTTSGRRFF
>TRBJ2-7|TRBV7-9|NA|NA
TGTGCCAGCAGCTATTCCGTACAGGGGAGGAGGCGCGAGCAGTACTTC
CASSYSVQGRRREQYF
>TRBJ1-1|TRBV30|NA|many
TGTGCCTGGAGTGAACAGCCTCACACTGAAGCTTTCTTT
CAWSEQPHTEAFF
>TRBJ2-1|TRBV5-6|NA|NA
TGTGCCAGCAGCCCGCTCCGGGTAGCAAGTGAGCAGTTCTTC
CASSPLRVASEQFF
>TRBJ2-3|TRBV11-2|TRBD2|few
TGTGCCAGCAGCTTGCCCCGATTACGCGGGAGACGGACTAGCACAGATACGCAGTATTTT
CASSLPRLRGRRTSTDTQYF
>TRBJ2-7|TRBV7-8|TRBD1|few
TGTGCCAGCAGCTCACTGCAGGGGGTCGTCACCTGGGAGCAGTACTTC
CASSSLQGVVTWEQYF
>TRBJ1-1|TRBV11-2|TRBD1|few
TGTGCCAGCAGCTTAGCTCCAGGGGGCCAAACTGAAGCTTTCTTT
CASSLAPGGQTEAFF
>TRBJ2-3|TRBV7-2|TRBD2|NA
TGTGCCAGCAGCTCTAGCGGGAGTTGGGCAGATACGCAGTATTTT
CASSSSGSWADTQYF
>TRBJ2-5|TRBV20-1|NA|NA
TGCAGTGCTTCGCTTGACACTTTCCAAGAGACCCAGTACTTC
CSASLDTFQETQYF
>TRBJ2-7|TRBV20-1|NA|few
TGCAGTGCCCGACTAGGGGGAATCAACGAGCAGTACTTC
CSARLGGINEQYF
>TRBJ2-1|TRBV20-1|NA|many
TGCAGTGCTAGCTCCCGCTTGGACGGAGGCAATGAGCAGTTCTTC
CSASSRLDGGNEQFF
>TRBJ1-1|TRBV29-1|NA|many
TGCAGCGTTGAATTGGGACCCGGGAACACTGAAGCTTTCTTT
CSVELGPGNTEAFF
>TRBJ2-7|TRBV20-1|TRBD2|once
TGCAGTGCTAGGGGCACTAGCGGGAGTTCCTACAAGCAGTACTTC
CSARGTSGSSYKQYF
>TRBJ2-1|TRBV10-3|TRBD2|many
TGTGCCATCAGTGGGCTAGCGGGAGGGCTCAGCTCCTACAATGAGCAGTTCTTC
CAISGLAGGLSSYNEQFF